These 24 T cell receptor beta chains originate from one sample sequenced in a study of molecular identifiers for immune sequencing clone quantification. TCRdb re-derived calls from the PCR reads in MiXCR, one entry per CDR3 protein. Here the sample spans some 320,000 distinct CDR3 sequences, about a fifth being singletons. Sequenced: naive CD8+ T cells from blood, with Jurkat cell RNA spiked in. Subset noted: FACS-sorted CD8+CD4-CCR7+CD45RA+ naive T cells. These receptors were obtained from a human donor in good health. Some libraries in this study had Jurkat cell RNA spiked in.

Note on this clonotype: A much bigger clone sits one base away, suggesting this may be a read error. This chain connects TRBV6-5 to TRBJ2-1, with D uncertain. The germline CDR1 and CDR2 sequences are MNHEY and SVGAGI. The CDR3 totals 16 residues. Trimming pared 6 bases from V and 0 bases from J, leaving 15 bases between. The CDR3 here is CASSLPDASSYNEQFF. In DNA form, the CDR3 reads TGTGCCAGCAGCCTCCCGGACGCGAGCTCCTACAATGAGCAGTTCTTC.

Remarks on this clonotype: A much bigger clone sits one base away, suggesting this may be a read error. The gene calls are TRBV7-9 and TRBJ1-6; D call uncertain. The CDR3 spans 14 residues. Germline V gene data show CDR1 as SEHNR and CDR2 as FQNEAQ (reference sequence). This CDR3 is CASGLASGRSPLHF. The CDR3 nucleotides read TGTGCCAGCGGCTTAGCATCTGGACGTTCACCCCTCCACTTT.

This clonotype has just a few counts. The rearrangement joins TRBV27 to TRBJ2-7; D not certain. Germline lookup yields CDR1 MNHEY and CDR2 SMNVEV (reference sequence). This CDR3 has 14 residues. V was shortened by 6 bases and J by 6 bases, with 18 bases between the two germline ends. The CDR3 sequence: CASRPGSLMAEQYF. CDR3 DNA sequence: TGTGCCAGCAGACCCGGGTCCCTGATGGCCGAGCAGTACTTC.

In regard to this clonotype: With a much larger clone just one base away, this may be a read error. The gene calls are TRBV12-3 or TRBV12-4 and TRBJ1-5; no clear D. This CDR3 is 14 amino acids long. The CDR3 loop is CSSTLGYSNQPQHF. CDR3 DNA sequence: TGTTCCAGCACCTTGGGGTATAGCAATCAGCCCCAGCATTTT.

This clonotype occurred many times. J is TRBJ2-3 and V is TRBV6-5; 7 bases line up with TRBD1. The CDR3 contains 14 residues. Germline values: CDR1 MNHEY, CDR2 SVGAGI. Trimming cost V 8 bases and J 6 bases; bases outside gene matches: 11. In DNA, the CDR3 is TGTGCCAGCGGACAGGCGGCCGAGATGGATACGCAGTATTTT. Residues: CASGQAAEMDTQYF.

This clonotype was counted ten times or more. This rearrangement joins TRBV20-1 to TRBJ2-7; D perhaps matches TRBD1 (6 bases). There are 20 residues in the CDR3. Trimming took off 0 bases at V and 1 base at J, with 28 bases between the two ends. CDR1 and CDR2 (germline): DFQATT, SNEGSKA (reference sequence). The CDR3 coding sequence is TGCAGTGCTAGAGATATGGTTGGCGGTCGGGACAAAGGGAATTCCTACGAGCAGTACTTC. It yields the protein CSARDMVGGRDKGNSYEQYF.

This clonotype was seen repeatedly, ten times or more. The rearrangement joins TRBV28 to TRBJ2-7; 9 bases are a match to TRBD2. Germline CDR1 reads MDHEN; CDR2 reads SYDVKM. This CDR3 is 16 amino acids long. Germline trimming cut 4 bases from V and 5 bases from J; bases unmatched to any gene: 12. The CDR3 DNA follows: TGTGCCAGCAGTTCCCTCCGGGCGGGAGGGTACCACGAGCAGTACTTC. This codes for CASSSLRAGGYHEQYF.

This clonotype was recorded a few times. This chain's CDR3 is CASSSTPSGLTDTQYF. As DNA, the CDR3 is TGTGCCAGCTCATCAACCCCTAGCGGACTCACAGATACGCAGTATTTT. This chain joins TRBV18 and TRBJ2-3; TRBD2 matches 7 bases. Trimming at V came to 5 bases and at J to 2 bases, leaving 10 bases not matched to a gene. The CDR3 is made up of 16 amino acids. The germline V gene encodes CDR1 KGHSH and CDR2 LQKENI. The full variable domain, completed using reference TRBV18 and TRBJ2-3, is NAGVMQNPRHLVRRRGQEARLRCSPMKGHSHVYWYRQLPEEGLKFMVYLQKENIIDESGMPKERFSAEFPKEGPSILRIQQVVRGDSAAYFCASSSTPSGLTDTQYFGPGTRLTVL.

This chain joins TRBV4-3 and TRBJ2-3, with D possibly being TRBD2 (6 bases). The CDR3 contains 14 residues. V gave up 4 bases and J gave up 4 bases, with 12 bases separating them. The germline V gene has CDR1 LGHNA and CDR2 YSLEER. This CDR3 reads CASSPLAESDTQYF. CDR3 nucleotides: TGCGCCAGCAGCCCGTTAGCGGAGTCAGATACGCAGTATTTT.

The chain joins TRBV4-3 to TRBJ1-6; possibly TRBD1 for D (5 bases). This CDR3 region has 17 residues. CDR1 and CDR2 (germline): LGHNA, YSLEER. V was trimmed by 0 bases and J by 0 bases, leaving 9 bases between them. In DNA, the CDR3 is TGCGCCAGCAGCCAAGAATGGGGGAGCTCCTATAATTCACCCCTCCACTTT. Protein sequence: CASSQEWGSSYNSPLHF.

The CDR3 bases are TGTGCCAGCAGCCAAGGCGGCGGGGGGGCTGGTGAGCAGTTCTTC. Its protein is CASSQGGGGAGEQFF. The chain recombines TRBV14 with TRBJ2-1; 9 bases line up with TRBD2. V gave up 1 base and J gave up 9 bases; unmatched junction bases: 7. The CDR3 length is 15 residues. Looked up from germline, CDR1 is SGHDN and CDR2 is FVKESK.

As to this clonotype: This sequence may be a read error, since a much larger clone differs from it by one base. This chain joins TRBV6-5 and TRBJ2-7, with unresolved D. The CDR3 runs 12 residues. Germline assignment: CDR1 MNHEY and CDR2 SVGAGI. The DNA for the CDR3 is TGTGCCAGCAGAATTGGGTCCTACGAGCGGTACTTC. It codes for CASRIGSYERYF.

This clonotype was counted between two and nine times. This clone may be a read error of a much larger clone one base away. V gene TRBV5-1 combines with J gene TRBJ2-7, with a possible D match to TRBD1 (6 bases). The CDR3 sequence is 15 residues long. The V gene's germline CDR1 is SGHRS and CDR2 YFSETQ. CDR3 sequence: CASSLAQGTSYGQYF. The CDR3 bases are TGCGCCAGCAGCTTGGCCCAGGGGACCTCGTACGGGCAGTACTTC.

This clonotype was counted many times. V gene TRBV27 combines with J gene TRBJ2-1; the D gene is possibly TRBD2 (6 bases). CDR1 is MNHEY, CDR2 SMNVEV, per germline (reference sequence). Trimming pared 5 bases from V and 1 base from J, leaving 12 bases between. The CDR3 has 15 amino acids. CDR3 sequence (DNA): TGTGCCAGCAGTCCCCGACTAGAGTCCTACAATGAGCAGTTCTTC. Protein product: CASSPRLESYNEQFF.

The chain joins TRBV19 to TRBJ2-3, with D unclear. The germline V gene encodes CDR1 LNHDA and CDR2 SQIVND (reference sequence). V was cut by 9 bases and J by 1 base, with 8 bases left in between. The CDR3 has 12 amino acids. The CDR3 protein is CARAEGTDTQYF. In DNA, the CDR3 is TGTGCCAGAGCCGAGGGCACAGATACGCAGTATTTT.

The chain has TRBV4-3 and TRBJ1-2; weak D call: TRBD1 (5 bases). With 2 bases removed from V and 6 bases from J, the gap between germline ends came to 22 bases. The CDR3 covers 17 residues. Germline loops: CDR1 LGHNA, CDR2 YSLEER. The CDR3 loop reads CASSQLPGQGGAHGYTF. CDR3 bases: TGCGCCAGCAGCCAACTCCCCGGGCAGGGTGGGGCGCATGGCTACACCTTC.

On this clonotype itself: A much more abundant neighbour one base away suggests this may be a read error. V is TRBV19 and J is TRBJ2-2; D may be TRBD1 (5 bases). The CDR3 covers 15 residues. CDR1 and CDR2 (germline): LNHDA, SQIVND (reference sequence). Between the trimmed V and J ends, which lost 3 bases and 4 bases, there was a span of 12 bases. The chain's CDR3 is CASSIGALITGELFF. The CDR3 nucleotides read TGTGCCAGTAGTATTGGGGCATTGATCACCGGGGAGCTGTTTTTT.

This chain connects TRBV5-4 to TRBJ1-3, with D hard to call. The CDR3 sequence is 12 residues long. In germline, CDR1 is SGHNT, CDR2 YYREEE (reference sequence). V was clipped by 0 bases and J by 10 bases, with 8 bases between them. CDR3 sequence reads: CASSLDAGTIYF. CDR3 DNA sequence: TGTGCCAGCAGCTTGGATGCTGGGACCATATATTTT. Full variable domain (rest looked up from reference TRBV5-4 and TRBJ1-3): ETGVTQSPTHLIKTRGQQVTLRCSSQSGHNTVSWYQQALGQGPQFIFQYYREEENGRGNFPPRFSGLQFPNYSSELNVNALELDDSALYLCASSLDAGTIYFGEGSWLTVV.

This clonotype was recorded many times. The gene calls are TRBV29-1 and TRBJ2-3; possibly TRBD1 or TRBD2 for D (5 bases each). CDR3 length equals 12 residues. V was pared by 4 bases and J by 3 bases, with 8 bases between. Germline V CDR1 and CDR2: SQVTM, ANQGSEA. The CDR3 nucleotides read TGCAGCGTTGTGGGGGAGACAGATACGCAGTATTTT. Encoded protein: CSVVGETDTQYF.

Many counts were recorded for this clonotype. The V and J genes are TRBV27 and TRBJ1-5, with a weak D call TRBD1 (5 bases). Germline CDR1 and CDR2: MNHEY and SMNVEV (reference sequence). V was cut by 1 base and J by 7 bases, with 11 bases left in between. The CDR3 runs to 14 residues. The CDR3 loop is CASSLWGTLQPQHF. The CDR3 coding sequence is TGTGCCAGCAGTTTATGGGGGACCTTACAGCCCCAGCATTTT.

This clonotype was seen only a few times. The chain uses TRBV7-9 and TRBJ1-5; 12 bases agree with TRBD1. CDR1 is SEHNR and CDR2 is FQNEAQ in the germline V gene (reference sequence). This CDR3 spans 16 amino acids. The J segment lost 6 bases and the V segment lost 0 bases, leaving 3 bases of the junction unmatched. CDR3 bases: TGTGCCAGCAGCTTAGCGGGACAGGGGGCGGGTCAGCCCCAGCATTTT. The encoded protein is CASSLAGQGAGQPQHF.

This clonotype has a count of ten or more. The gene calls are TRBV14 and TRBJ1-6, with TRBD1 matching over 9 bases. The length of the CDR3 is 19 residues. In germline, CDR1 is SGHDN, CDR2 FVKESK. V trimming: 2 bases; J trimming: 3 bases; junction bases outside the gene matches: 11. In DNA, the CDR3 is TGTGCCAGCAGCCAAAGAAGGGACAGGGTCCTGATCTATAATTCACCCCTCCACTTT. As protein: CASSQRRDRVLIYNSPLHF.

Here the CDR3 reads CASSREHRENYGYTF. For the CDR3, the DNA is TGTGCCAGCAGCCGAGAGCACAGGGAAAACTATGGCTACACCTTC. The rearrangement links TRBV5-5 to TRBJ1-2; D might be TRBD1 (6 bases). Germline V gene sequence: CDR1 SGHKS, CDR2 YYEKEE (reference sequence). V lost 4 bases to trimming and J lost 2 bases, with 15 bases between them. CDR3 length equals 15 residues.

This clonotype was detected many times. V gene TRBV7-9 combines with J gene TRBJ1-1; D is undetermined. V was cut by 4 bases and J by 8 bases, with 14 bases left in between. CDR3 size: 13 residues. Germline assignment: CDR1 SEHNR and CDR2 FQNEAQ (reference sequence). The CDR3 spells CASSSGGALEAFF. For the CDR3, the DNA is TGTGCCAGCAGCTCCGGAGGAGCCCTGGAAGCTTTCTTT.